This record covers a single T cell receptor beta chain. Its antigen is as yet unknown. Some clones are missing from TCRdb's copy, which holds only in-frame ones; the method was immunoSEQ multiplex PCR. Of some 120,000 clones in the sample, about 81% are singletons; the top ten hold 1.5% to 2%. This specimen comes from a study of radiation and T cells in renal cell carcinoma. Study at large: Nephrectomy followed 15 Gy stereotactic body radiation by 4 weeks.

Study conclusions and caveats: In blood, top tumor clones expanded by 2 weeks, shrinking by 4.

Between the trimmed V and J ends, which lost 5 bases and 5 bases, there was a span of 12 bases. Germline V lookup: CDR1 ENHRY, CDR2 SYGVKD. The CDR3 length is 13 residues. The time point: blood 2 weeks post-SBRT. Treatment of the sample: 15 Gy SBRT to primary tumor, nephrectomy 4 weeks later. Radiation-treated patients gave blood at baseline, week 2 and week 4. The patient's renal cell carcinoma had clear cell pathology. The source is a woman aged 55-70 years with renal cell carcinoma. Sequencing used blood, obtained from a patient whose treatment included radiotherapy and nephrectomy. This sequence joins TRBV10-3 and TRBJ1-1; no clear D. The CDR3 loop is CAISLGLDTEAFF. CDR3 DNA: TGTGCCATCAGTTTAGGACTGGATACTGAAGCTTTCTTT.